The following is a T cell receptor (beta chain) sequence with its context. Antigen: not known. This record comes from a study of cytomegalovirus exposure and HLA in healthy donors. Overall study: Roughly 180 million T cells yielded some 120 million unique TCR beta sequences in earlier analysis. Broader study findings: HLA-A and HLA-B allele assignments for most subjects were reportedly predicted accurately using TCR beta sequences.

These donors, healthy bone marrow donors, were studied. Germline CDR1 reads SGHRS; CDR2 reads YFSETQ. The length of the CDR3 is 15 residues. Trimming removed 2 bases from V and 1 base from J, with 11 bases in between. Researchers ran the PCR with 60 Vbeta and 13 Jbeta primers. The table came from immunoSEQ multiplex PCR; TCRdb's copy has only in-frame clones and leaves some out. Recorded for this sample: about 130,000 clones. The sequenced sample was PBMCs. The TCR comes from a man aged 35 to 55 in good health and CMV-seronegative. The V and J genes are TRBV5-1 and TRBJ2-3; tentative D call: TRBD2 (5 bases). CDR3 DNA: TGCGCCAGCAGCTTTGACTCCGGGGGCACAGATACGCAGTATTTT. Its protein product is CASSFDSGGTDTQYF.